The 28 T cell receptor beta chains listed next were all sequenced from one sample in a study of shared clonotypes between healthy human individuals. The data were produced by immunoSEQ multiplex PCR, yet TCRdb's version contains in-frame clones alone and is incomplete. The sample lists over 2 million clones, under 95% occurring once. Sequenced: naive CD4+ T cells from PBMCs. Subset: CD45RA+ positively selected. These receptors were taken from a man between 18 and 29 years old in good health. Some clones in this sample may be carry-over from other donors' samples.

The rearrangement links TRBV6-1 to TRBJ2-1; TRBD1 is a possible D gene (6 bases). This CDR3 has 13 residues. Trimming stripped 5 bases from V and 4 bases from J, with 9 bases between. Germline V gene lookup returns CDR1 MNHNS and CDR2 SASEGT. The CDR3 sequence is CASSTGLYNEQFF. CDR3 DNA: TGTGCCAGCAGTACAGGGTTATACAATGAGCAGTTCTTC.

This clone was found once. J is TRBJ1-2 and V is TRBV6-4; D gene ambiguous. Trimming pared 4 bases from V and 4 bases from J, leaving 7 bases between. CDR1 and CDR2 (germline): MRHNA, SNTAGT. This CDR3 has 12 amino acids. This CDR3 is CASSASGYGYTF. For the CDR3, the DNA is TGTGCCAGCAGTGCCAGTGGCTATGGCTACACCTTC.

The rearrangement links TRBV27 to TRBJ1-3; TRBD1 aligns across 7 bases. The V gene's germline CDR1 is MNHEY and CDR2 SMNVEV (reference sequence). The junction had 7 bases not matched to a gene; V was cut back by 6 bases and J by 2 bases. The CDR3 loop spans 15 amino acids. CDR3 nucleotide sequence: TGTGCCAGCAGCTCAGACAGGGCGGCTGGAAACACCATATATTTT. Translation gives CASSSDRAAGNTIYF.

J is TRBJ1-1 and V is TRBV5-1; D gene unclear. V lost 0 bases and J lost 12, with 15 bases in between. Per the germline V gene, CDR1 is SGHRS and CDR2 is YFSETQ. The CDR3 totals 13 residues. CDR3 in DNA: TGCGCCAGCAGCTTGGCCGGGTCGTCCAACCCTTTCTTT. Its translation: CASSLAGSSNPFF.

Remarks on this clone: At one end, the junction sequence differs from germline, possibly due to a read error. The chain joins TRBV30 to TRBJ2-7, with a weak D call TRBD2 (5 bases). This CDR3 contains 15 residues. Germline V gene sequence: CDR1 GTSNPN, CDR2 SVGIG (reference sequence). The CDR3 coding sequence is TGTGCCTGGAGCCCCCGCACCGGCCTCCGTGGCCCCCGAGGGTTC. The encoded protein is CAWSPRTGLRGPRGF.

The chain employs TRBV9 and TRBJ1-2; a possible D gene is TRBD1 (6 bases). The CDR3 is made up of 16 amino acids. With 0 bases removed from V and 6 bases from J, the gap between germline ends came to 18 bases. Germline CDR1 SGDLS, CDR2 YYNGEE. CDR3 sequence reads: CASSVAPGRGSDGYTF. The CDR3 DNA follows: TGTGCCAGCAGCGTAGCCCCGGGCAGGGGATCAGATGGCTACACCTTC.

The CDR3 sequence: CASSLGPRQGDPGELFF. The CDR3 DNA reads as TGCGCCAGCAGCTTGGGTCCCCGGCAGGGAGATCCCGGGGAGCTGTTTTTT. The genes are TRBV5-1 and TRBJ2-2; D possibly uses TRBD1 or TRBD2 (5 bases each). The CDR3 contains 17 residues. Trimming cost V 0 bases and J 6 bases, with 18 bases left between them. Germline assignment: CDR1 SGHRS and CDR2 YFSETQ.

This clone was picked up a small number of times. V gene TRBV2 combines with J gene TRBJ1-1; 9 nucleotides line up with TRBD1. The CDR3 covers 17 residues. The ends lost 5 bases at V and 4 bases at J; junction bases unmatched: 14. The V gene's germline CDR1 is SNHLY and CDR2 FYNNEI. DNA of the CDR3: TGTGCCAGCAGTTCCACTACCCTACAGGGGGCGCGCACTGAAGCTTTCTTT. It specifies CASSSTTLQGARTEAFF.

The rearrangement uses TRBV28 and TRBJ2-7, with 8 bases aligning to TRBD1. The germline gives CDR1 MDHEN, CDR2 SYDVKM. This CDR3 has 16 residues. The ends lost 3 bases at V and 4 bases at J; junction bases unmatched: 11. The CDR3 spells CASSFLFRGQGYEQYF. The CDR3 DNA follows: TGTGCCAGCAGTTTTTTGTTTCGCGGACAGGGTTACGAGCAGTACTTC.

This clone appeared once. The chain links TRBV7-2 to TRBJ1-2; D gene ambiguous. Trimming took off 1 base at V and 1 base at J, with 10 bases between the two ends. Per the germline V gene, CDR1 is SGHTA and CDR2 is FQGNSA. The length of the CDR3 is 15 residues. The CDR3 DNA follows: TGTGCCAGCAGCTTAGAGGCGGGGTTTAACTATGGCTACACCTTC. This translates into CASSLEAGFNYGYTF.

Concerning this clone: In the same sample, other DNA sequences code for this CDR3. The CDR3 region has the DNA TGTGCCAGCAGCGCCGGACTAGCGGGAGCAGAGACCCAGTACTTC. It encodes CASSAGLAGAETQYF. V and J are TRBV9 and TRBJ2-5, with TRBD2 identical over 13 bases. The CDR3 has 15 residues. With V trimmed by 3 bases and J by 4 bases, 3 bases remained unmatched. The germline gives CDR1 SGDLS, CDR2 YYNGEE.

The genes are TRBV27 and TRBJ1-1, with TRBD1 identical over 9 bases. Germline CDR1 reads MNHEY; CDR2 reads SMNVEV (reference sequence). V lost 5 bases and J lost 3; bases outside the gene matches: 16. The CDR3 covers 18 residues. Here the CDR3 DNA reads TGTGCCAGCAGTCCGAGGGGGACAGGGCGAAGAAAGGACACTGAAGCTTTCTTT. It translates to CASSPRGTGRRKDTEAFF.

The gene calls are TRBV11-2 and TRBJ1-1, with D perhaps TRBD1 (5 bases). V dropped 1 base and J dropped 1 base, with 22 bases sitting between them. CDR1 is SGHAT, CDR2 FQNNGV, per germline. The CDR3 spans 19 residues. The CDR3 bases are TGTGCCAGCAGCTTAGGGATCAATGGTGCGGGACTCACGAACACTGAAGCTTTCTTT. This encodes CASSLGINGAGLTNTEAFF.

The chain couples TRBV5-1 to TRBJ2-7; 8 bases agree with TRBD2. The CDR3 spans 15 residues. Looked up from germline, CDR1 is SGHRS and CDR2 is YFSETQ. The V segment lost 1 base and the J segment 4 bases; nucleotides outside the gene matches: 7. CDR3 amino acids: CASSLIAGSRYEQYF. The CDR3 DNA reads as TGCGCCAGCAGCTTGATAGCGGGATCCCGTTACGAGCAGTACTTC.

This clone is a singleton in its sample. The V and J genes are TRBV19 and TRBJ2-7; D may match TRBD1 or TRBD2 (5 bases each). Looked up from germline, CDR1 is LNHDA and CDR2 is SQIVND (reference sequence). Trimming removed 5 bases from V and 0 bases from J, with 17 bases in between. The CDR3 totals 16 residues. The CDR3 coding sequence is TGTGCCAGTAGTGGGGGACCGCTAAACTTCTCCTACGAGCAGTACTTC. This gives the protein CASSGGPLNFSYEQYF.

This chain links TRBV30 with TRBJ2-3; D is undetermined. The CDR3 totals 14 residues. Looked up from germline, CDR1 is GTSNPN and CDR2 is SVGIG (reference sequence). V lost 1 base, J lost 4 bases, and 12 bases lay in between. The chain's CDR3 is CAWSEGQPSDTQYF. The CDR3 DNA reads TGTGCCTGGAGTGAAGGCCAGCCATCAGATACGCAGTATTTT.

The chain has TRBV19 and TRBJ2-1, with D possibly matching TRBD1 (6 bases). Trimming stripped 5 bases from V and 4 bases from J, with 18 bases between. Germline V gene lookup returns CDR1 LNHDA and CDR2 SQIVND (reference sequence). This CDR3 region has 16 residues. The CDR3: CASSFQPGQIYNEQFF. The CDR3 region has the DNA TGTGCCAGTAGTTTCCAACCGGGACAAATTTACAATGAGCAGTTCTTC.

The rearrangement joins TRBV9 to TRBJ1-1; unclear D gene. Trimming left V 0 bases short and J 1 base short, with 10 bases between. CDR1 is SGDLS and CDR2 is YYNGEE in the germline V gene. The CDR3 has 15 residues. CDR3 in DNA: TGTGCCAGCAGCGTAGAGCCGGTAGAGAACACTGAAGCTTTCTTT. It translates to CASSVEPVENTEAFF.

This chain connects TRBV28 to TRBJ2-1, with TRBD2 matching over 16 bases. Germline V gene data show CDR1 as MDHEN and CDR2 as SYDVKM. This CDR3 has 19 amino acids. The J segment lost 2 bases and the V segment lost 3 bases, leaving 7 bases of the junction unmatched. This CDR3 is CASSFKGLAGGTAYNEQFF. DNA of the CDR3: TGTGCCAGCAGTTTCAAGGGACTAGCGGGAGGGACTGCCTACAATGAGCAGTTCTTC.

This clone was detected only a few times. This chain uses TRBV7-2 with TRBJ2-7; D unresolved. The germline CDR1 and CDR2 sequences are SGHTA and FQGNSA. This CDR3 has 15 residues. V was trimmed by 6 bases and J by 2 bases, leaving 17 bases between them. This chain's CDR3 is CASSHRAALAYEQYF. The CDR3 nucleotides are TGTGCCAGCAGTCATAGGGCAGCCTTAGCCTACGAGCAGTACTTC.

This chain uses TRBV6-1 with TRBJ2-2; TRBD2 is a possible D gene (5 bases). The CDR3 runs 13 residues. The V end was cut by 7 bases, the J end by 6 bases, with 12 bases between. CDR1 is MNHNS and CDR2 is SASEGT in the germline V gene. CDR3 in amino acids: CASTAGWAGELFF. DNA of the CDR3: TGTGCCAGCACTGCGGGTTGGGCCGGGGAGCTGTTTTTT.

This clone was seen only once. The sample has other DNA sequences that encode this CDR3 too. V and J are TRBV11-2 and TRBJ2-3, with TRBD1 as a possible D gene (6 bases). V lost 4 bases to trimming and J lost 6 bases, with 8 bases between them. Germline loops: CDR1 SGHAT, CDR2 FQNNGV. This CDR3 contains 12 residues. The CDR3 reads CASSSTGDTQYF. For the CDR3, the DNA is TGTGCCAGCAGCTCCACAGGGGATACGCAGTATTTT.

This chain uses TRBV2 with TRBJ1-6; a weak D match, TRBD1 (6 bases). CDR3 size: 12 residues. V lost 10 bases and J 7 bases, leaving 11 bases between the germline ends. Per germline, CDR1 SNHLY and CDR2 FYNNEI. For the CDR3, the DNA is TGTGCCACCTCACAGGGCAATTCACCCCTCCACTTT. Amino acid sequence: CATSQGNSPLHF. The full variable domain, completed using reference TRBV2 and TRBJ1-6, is EPEVTQTPSHQVTQMGQEVILRCVPISNHLYFYWYRQILGQKVEFLVSFYNNEISEKSEIFDDQFSVERPDGSNFTLKIRSTKLEDSAMYFCATSQGNSPLHFGNGTRLTVT.

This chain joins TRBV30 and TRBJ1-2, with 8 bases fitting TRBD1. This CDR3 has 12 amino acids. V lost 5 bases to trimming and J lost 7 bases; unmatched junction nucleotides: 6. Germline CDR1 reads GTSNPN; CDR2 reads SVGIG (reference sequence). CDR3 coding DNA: TGTGCCTGGTTGACAGGGGAGGGTGGCTACACCTTC. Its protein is CAWLTGEGGYTF.

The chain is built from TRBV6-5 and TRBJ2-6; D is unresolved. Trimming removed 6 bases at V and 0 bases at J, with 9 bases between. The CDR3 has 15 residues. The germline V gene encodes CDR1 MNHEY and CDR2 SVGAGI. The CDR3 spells CASSPAGSGANVLTF. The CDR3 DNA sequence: TGTGCCAGCAGCCCTGCAGGCTCTGGGGCCAACGTCCTGACTTTC.

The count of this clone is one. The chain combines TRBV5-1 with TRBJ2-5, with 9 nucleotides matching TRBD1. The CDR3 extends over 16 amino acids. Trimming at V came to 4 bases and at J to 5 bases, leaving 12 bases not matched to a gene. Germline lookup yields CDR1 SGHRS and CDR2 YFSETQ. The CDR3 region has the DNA TGCGCCAGCAGCCCGAGGGGGGACAGGGTCCGGGAGACCCAGTACTTC. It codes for CASSPRGDRVRETQYF.

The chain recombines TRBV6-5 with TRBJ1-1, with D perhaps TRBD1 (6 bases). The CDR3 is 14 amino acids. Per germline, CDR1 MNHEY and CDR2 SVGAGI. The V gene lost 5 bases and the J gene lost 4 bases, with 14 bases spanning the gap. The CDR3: CASSPSGTFTEAFF. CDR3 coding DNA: TGTGCCAGCAGTCCCTCCGGGACATTCACTGAAGCTTTCTTT.

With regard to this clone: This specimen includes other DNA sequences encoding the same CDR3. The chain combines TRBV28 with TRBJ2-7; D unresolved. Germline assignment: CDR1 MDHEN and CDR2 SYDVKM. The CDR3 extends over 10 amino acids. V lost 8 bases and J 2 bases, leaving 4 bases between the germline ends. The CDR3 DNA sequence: TGTGCCAGCGGCCCCTACGAGCAGTACTTC. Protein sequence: CASGPYEQYF.